This is a list of T cell receptor beta chains from one sample in a study of blood T cell repertoires in COVID-19. Data came from immunoSEQ multiplex PCR; TCRdb stores just in-frame clones and leaves some out. This table has 55,000 to 75,000 clones, roughly 82% appearing once. Sequences were obtained from peripheral blood. Receptor source: an older man with active COVID-19. The CDR3 runs from the conserved cysteine through the conserved F or W. The order of the fields is V gene, D gene, J gene, clone size, CDR3 DNA, CDR3 protein. D genes are given only for firm matches. The listing skips clone size in some rows; elsewhere it reads once, few, many or a size class.

>TRBV7-2|.|TRBJ1-1|few
TGTGCCAGCAGCTTATCGGGTCAGAACACTGAAGCTTTCTTT
CASSLSGQNTEAFF
>TRBV11-2|.|TRBJ1-1|.
TGTGCCAGCAGCCCTTGGGCGAGCGGAGCTTTCTTT
CASSPWASGAFF
>TRBV28|TRBD1|TRBJ2-3|.
TGTGCCAGCAGTTTATGGGGACAGGGCGCTGATACGCAGTATTTT
CASSLWGQGADTQYF
>TRBV7-9|TRBD2|TRBJ2-1|.
TGTGCCAGCAGCCAAACTAGCGGGACTATTGAGCAGTTCTTC
CASSQTSGTIEQFF
>TRBV12-3/TRBV12-4|.|TRBJ2-7|.
TGTGCCAGCAGTTCAGACGTAGCGACCGAGCAGTACTTC
CASSSDVATEQYF
>TRBV7-6|.|TRBJ2-1|.
TGTGCCAGCAGCTCTCTAGCAGGATCCTACAATGAGCAGTTCTTC
CASSSLAGSYNEQFF
>TRBV7-2|TRBD2|TRBJ2-3|.
TGTGCCAGCAGCGTAACACGGGGGGGATCAACTCTTTCGCAGTATTTT
CASSVTRGGSTLSQYF
>TRBV19|.|TRBJ2-7|.
TGTGCCAGTAGAGGTGGAACCAGCGACTACGAGCAGTACTTC
CASRGGTSDYEQYF
>TRBV5-6|.|TRBJ1-2|.
TGTGCCAGCAGCTCTGCGGTCGGCAGGGGATTAAGGGGCTATGGCTACACCTTC
CASSSAVGRGLRGYGYTF
>TRBV24-1|.|TRBJ1-5|.
TGTGCCACCAGTGTCTCGCAGGCCAATCAGCCCCAGCATTTT
CATSVSQANQPQHF
>TRBV19|TRBD1|TRBJ2-7|few
TGTGCCAGTAGTATCGGGCAGGGGGCCTACGAGCAGTACTTC
CASSIGQGAYEQYF
>TRBV6-5|TRBD2|TRBJ2-1|.
TGTGCCAGCAGTAAAACTAGCGTCCCTTTAGATGAGCAGTTCTTC
CASSKTSVPLDEQFF
>TRBV27|TRBD2|TRBJ2-7|few
TGTGCCAGCAGCCCCGAGCGGGAGAGGGTGTGGGAGCAGTACTTC
CASSPERERVWEQYF
>TRBV19|TRBD1|TRBJ2-2|.
TGTGCCAGTAGTTGGGACAGGGGAGCCGGGGAGCTGTTTTTT
CASSWDRGAGELFF
>TRBV6-5|TRBD1|TRBJ2-7|.
TGTGCCAGCAGCACCGGGACAGGGCCCGAGCAGTACTTC
CASSTGTGPEQYF
>TRBV7-6|.|TRBJ2-7|many
TGTGCCAGCAGCTTGGCCGCCTCTCGTATCCACGAGCAGTACTTC
CASSLAASRIHEQYF
>TRBV19|TRBD1|TRBJ2-3|.
TGTGCCAGTAGTTTTCGGACAGGGACCCCATCAGGAACCCCTAATACGCAGTATTTT
CASSFRTGTPSGTPNTQYF
>TRBV5-6|TRBD2|TRBJ2-2|.
TGTGCCAGCAGCTTTGTAAGCGGGAGCTTGGACGGGGAGCTGTTTTTT
CASSFVSGSLDGELFF
>TRBV19|.|TRBJ1-2|few
TGTGCCAGTACCCCCCAGGAGGACTCTGGCTACACCTTC
CASTPQEDSGYTF
>TRBV6-5|TRBD1|TRBJ2-7|.
TGTGCCAGCAGAATTGACAGGGATATCTACGAGCAGTACTTC
CASRIDRDIYEQYF
>TRBV24-1|TRBD1|TRBJ1-2|few
TGTGCCACCAGTGCTATCGGACAGGGACCCCCTGGCTACACCTTC
CATSAIGQGPPGYTF
>TRBV10-3|.|TRBJ2-3|.
TGTGCCATCAGTGAGGGGGACTCGTTCGCGCAGTATTTT
CAISEGDSFAQYF
>TRBV4-3|.|TRBJ2-1|.
TGCGCCAGCAAATTGGGCATATCCTACAATGAGCAGTTCTTC
CASKLGISYNEQFF
>TRBV4-2|.|TRBJ1-1|.
TGTGCCAGCAGCCAAGATTATCAGAGCGAGAACACTGAAGCTTTCTTT
CASSQDYQSENTEAFF
>TRBV7-8|TRBD2|TRBJ2-1|few
TGTGCCAGCAGCATAGAAGGACTAGCGGGGGAAAATGAGCAGTTCTTC
CASSIEGLAGENEQFF
>TRBV5-5|TRBD1|TRBJ1-1|.
TGTGCCAGCAGACTCGACAGGGCTGACACTGAAGCTTTCTTT
CASRLDRADTEAFF
>TRBV10-3|TRBD2|TRBJ2-2|.
TGTGCCATCAAGACTAGCGGGAGGGCCGACACCGGGGAGCTGTTTTTT
CAIKTSGRADTGELFF
>TRBV5-4|TRBD1|TRBJ2-5|.
TGTGCCAGCAGCTTGGCCGGGACAGATAAAGAGACCCAGTACTTC
CASSLAGTDKETQYF
>TRBV11-2|.|TRBJ2-1|.
TGTGCCAGCAGCTTAGTGGCCAGTGAGCAGTTCTTC
CASSLVASEQFF
>TRBV3-1/TRBV3-2|.|TRBJ2-7|few
TGTGCCAGCAGCCAAGGAATTAGCTCCTACGAGCAGTACTTC
CASSQGISSYEQYF
>TRBV4-1|TRBD1|TRBJ1-6|.
TGCGCCAGCAGCCACCAGACAGGGGTAGGTTCACCCCTCCACTTT
CASSHQTGVGSPLHF